The present T cell receptor beta chain was sequenced within a study of blood T cell repertoires in COVID-19. Measured with immunoSEQ multiplex PCR; TCRdb has only the in-frame clones, and not every one. The table includes approximately 230,000 clones, around 89% detected once. Cohort 3 donors were reported recovered after two negative PCRs, clearance, or symptom resolution. The CDR3 extends over 13 amino acids. Trimming took 3 bases from V and 6 from J, leaving 11 bases between them. Germline V gives CDR1 LNHNV, CDR2 YYDKDF (reference sequence). V is TRBV15 and J is TRBJ1-2, with a possible D match to TRBD1 (6 bases). The sequence came from a woman aged 25 to 39 who had recovered from COVID-19. The sequenced material came from PBMCs or T cells enriched from blood (not recorded which). Here the CDR3 DNA reads TGTGCCACCAGCAGGGAAAACAGGGATGGCTACACCTTC. It yields the protein CATSRENRDGYTF.